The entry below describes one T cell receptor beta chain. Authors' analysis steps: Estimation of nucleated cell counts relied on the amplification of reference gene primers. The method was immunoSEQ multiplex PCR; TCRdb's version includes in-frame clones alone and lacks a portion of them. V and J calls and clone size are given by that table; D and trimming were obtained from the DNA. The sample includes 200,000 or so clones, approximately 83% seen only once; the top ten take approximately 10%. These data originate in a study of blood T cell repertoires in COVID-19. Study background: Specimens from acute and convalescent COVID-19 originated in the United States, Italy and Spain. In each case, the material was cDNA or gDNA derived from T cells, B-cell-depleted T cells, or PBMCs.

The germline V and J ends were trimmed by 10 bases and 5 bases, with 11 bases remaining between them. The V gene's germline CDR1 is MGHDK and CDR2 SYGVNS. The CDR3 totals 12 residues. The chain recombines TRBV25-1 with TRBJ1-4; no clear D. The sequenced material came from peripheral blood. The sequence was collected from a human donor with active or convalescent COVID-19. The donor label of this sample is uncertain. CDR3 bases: TGTGCCAACGGGGATCAAAATGAAAAACTGTTTTTT. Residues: CANGDQNEKLFF. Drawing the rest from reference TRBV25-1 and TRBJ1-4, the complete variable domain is EADIYQTPRYLVIGTGKKITLECSQTMGHDKMYWYQQDPGMELHLIHYSYGVNSTEKGDLSSESTVSRIRTEHFPLTLESARPSHTSQYLCANGDQNEKLFFGSGTQLSVL.